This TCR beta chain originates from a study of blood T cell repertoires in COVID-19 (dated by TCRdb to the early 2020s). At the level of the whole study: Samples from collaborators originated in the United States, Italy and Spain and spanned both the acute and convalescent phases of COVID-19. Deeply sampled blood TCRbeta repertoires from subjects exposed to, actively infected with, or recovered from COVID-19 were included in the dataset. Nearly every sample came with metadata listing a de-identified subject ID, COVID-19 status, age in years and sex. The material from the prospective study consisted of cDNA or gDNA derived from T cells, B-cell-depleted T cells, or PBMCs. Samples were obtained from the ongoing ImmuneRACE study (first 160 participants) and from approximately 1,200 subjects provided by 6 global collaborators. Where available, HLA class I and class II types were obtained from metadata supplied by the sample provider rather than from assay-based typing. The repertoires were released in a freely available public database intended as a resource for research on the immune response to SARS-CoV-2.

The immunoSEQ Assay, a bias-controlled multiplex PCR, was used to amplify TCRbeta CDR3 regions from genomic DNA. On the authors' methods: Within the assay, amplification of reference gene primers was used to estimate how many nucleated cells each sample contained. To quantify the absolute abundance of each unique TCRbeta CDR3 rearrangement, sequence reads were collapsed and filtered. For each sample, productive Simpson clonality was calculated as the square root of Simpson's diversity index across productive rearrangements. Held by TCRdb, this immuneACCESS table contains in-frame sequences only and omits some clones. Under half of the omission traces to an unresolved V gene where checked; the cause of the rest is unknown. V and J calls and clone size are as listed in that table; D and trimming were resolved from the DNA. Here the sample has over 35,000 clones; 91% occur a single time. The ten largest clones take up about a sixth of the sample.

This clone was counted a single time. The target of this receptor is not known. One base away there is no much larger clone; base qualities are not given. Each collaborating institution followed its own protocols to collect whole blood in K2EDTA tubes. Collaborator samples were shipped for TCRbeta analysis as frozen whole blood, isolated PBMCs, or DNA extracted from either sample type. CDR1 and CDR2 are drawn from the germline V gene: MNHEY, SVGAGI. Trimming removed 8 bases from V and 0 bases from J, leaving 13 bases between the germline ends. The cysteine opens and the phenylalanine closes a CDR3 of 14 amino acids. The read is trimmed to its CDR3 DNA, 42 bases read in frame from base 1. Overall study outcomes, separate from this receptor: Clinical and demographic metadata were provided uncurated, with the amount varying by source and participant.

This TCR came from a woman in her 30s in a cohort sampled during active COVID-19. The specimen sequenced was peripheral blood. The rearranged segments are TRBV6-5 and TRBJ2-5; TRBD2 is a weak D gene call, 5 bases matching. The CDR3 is CASRESGNQETQYF. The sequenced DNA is TGTGCCAGCCGAGAGAGCGGAAACCAAGAGACCCAGTACTTC.